The 8 T cell receptor beta chains reported below all come from one sample, sequenced in a study of OX40 agonist ivuxolimab in advanced cancers. Libraries were made using the immunoSEQ multiplex PCR assay. The table was pulled from immuneACCESS by TCRdb, which kept in-frame rearrangements only. Such tables lose some clones; where checked, under half of the loss comes from unresolved V genes, and the rest has no known cause. The table for this sample lists fewer than 95,000 clones; about nine tenths of them were counted only once. 0.43% of the sample lies in the top ten. The specimen was CD4+ or CD8+ T cells sorted from blood, collected in a trial of the OX40 agonist ivuxolimab. The receptors shown here come from an adult with an advanced solid tumor such as melanoma, head and neck, liver or kidney cancer.

The rearrangement joins TRBV5-5 to TRBJ2-1, with 7 bases fitting TRBD2. The CDR3 runs 14 residues. CDR1 and CDR2 from the germline V gene are SGHKS and YYEKEE (reference sequence). Unmatched junction bases numbered 5, after V lost 0 bases and J lost 8 bases. The CDR3 DNA follows: TGTGCCAGCAGCTTGGCTGGAGGGAGGGATGAGCAGTTCTTC. It is translated as CASSLAGGRDEQFF.

The gene calls are TRBV6-5 and TRBJ2-3, with 8 bases identical to TRBD2. J lost 1 base, V lost 10 bases, and 4 bases had no gene match. Germline CDR1 MNHEY, CDR2 SVGAGI. This CDR3 region has 13 residues. The CDR3 loop is CAIRREGTDTQYF. The CDR3 DNA is TGTGCCATTCGGCGGGAGGGCACAGATACGCAGTATTTT.

This chain joins TRBV6-4 and TRBJ1-1; TRBD1 aligns across 9 bases. Germline CDR1 reads MRHNA; CDR2 reads SNTAGT. V was clipped by 3 bases and J by 4 bases; unmatched bases: 9. The CDR3 extends over 16 amino acids. The CDR3, as DNA: TGTGCCAGCAGTGAGACAGGGGGTCCTCCAGTCACTGAAGCTTTCTTT. This translates into CASSETGGPPVTEAFF.

The chain couples TRBV7-2 to TRBJ1-6; 9 bases are shared with TRBD1. The V segment lost 4 bases and the J segment 7 bases; nucleotides outside the gene matches: 17. The CDR3 loop spans 19 amino acids. The germline V gene has CDR1 SGHTA and CDR2 FQGNSA. As DNA, the CDR3 is TGTGCCAGCAGCTGGGGACCGGGACAGGGTAAAGTTAGGAATTCACCCCTCCACTTT. It translates to CASSWGPGQGKVRNSPLHF.

V is TRBV5-4 and J is TRBJ2-1, with D tentatively TRBD1 (6 bases). V lost 2 bases, J lost 8 bases, and 17 bases lay in between. This CDR3 spans 15 amino acids. Germline CDR1 reads SGHNT; CDR2 reads YYREEE (reference sequence). CDR3 loop: CASSLENRVTHEQFF. The CDR3 DNA reads as TGTGCCAGCAGCTTAGAGAACAGGGTAACCCATGAGCAGTTCTTC.

The chain uses TRBV30 and TRBJ2-3; 8 bases are shared with TRBD1. The CDR3 length is 15 residues. Germline V gene data show CDR1 as GTSNPN and CDR2 as SVGIG (reference sequence). Trimming removed 4 bases from V and 2 bases from J; junction bases left unmatched: 8. The CDR3 nucleotides are TGTGCCTGGACTCCCGGGACAGGATACACAGATACGCAGTATTTT. Amino acids: CAWTPGTGYTDTQYF.

The CDR3 protein is CATSRVQTKETQYF. CDR3 nucleotides: TGTGCCACCAGCAGAGTACAGACTAAAGAGACCCAGTACTTC. The chain joins TRBV15 to TRBJ2-5, with D possibly matching TRBD2 (5 bases). V gave up 1 base and J gave up 3 bases, with 9 bases separating them. Germline CDR1 is LNHNV and CDR2 is YYDKDF (reference sequence). This CDR3 comprises 14 residues. Supplemented by reference TRBV15 and TRBJ2-5, the full variable domain reads DAMVIQNPRYQVTQFGKPVTLSCSQTLNHNVMYWYQQKSSQAPKLLFHYYDKDFNNEADTPDNFQSRRPNTSFCFLDIRSPGLGDTAMYLCATSRVQTKETQYFGPGTRLLVL.

The chain joins TRBV25-1 to TRBJ1-4; D possibly corresponds to TRBD1 (6 bases). The ends were cut back, 1 base at V and 8 bases at J, with 14 bases in the middle. The CDR3 has 15 residues. CDR1 is MGHDK, CDR2 SYGVNS, per germline. The CDR3 loop is CASSESGRGGEKLFF. In DNA form, the CDR3 reads TGTGCCAGCAGTGAATCCGGCAGGGGTGGGGAAAAACTGTTTTTT.